What follows are 6 T cell receptor beta chains derived from one specimen sequenced in a study of cytomegalovirus exposure and HLA in healthy donors (dated by TCRdb to the late 2010s). Libraries were prepared through the immunoSEQ multiplex PCR assay. For the multiplex PCR, a mixture combining 60 forward primers for TCR Vbeta segments and 13 reverse primers for TCR Jbeta segments was used. Not all clones reach the TCRdb copy of this immuneACCESS table, which keeps in-frame sequences only. Checked studies attribute under half of the gap to unresolved V genes and leave the rest unexplained. A total of about 130,000 clones appear in this sample, around 70% of them only once. The top ten hold around 7.2% of the sample. Sequencing was performed on PBMCs. The receptors derive from a male donor in good health and CMV-seronegative.

J is TRBJ2-1 and V is TRBV5-4; D call uncertain. Trimming shortened V by 0 bases and J by 9 bases, and 7 bases separated the two germline ends. In germline, CDR1 is SGHNT, CDR2 YYREEE (reference sequence). The length of the CDR3 is 12 residues. CDR3 sequence reads: CASSLGAFEQFF. In nucleotides, the CDR3 is TGTGCCAGCAGCTTGGGGGCATTTGAGCAGTTCTTC.

The gene calls are TRBV18 and TRBJ2-1; 7 positions agree with TRBD1. This CDR3 comprises 14 residues. Trimming cost V 3 bases and J 6 bases; bases outside gene matches: 5. Germline lookup yields CDR1 KGHSH and CDR2 LQKENI. The CDR3 loop is CASSPFRDSNEQFF. DNA of the CDR3: TGTGCCAGCTCACCTTTCAGGGACAGCAATGAGCAGTTCTTC.

The chain is built from TRBV7-9 and TRBJ2-1; 7 nucleotides align to TRBD2. J lost 8 bases, V lost 10 bases, and 17 bases had no gene match. This CDR3 is 15 amino acids long. Germline values: CDR1 SEHNR, CDR2 FQNEAQ (reference sequence). CDR3 nucleotide sequence: TGTGCCACCCGCCGGTTACCGGCGGGAGCGGATGAGCAGTTCTTC. This encodes CATRRLPAGADEQFF.

This clone was observed a handful of times. The J gene is TRBJ2-1, the V gene TRBV2; 8 nucleotides agree with TRBD1. The CDR3 runs 13 residues. After removal of 7 bases from V and 9 bases from J, the junction contained 8 bases not matched to a gene. Germline-derived CDR1 and CDR2 are SNHLY and FYNNEI. The CDR3: CASITDRAGEQFF. Here the CDR3 DNA reads TGTGCCAGCATTACGGACAGGGCGGGTGAGCAGTTCTTC.

The V and J genes are TRBV30 and TRBJ1-1; 8 bases line up with TRBD1. The germline gives CDR1 GTSNPN, CDR2 SVGIG (reference sequence). CDR3 length: 16 residues. The junction had 14 bases not matched to a gene; V was cut back by 8 bases and J by 0 bases. This chain's CDR3 is CANLGAGGRMNTEAFF. CDR3 DNA: TGTGCCAACCTAGGCGCAGGGGGCAGAATGAACACTGAAGCTTTCTTT.

The chain is built from TRBV5-4 and TRBJ1-2; unclear D gene. Germline V CDR1 and CDR2: SGHNT, YYREEE (reference sequence). The length of the CDR3 is 13 residues. The ends were cut back, 1 base at V and 4 bases at J, with 8 bases in the middle. CDR3 amino acids: CASSLSTLYGYTF. CDR3 DNA sequence: TGTGCCAGCAGCTTGAGCACGCTCTATGGCTACACCTTC.